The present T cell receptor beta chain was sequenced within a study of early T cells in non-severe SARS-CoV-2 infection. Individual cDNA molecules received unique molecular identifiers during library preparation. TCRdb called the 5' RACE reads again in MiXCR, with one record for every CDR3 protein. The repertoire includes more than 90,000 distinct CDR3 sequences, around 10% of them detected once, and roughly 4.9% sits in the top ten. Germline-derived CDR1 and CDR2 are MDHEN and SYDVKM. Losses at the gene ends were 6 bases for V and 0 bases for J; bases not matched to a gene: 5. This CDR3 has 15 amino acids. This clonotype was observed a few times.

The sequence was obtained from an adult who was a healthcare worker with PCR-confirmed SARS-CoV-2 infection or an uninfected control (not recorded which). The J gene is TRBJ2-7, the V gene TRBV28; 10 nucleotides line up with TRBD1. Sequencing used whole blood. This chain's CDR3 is CASSPDRGASYEQYF. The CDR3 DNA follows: TGTGCCAGCAGCCCGGACAGGGGGGCCTCCTACGAGCAGTACTTC.